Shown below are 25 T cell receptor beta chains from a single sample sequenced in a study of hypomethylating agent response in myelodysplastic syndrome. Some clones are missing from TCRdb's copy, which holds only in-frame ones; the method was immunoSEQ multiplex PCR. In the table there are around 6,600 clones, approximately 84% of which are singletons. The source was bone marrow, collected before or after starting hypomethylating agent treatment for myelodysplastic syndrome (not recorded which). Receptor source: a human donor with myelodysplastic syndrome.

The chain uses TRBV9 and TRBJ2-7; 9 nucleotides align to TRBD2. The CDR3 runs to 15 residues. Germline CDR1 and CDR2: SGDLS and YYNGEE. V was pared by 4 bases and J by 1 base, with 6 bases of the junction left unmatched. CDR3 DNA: TGTGCCAGCAGCCTCCTGACTAGCGGTTCCTACGAGCAGTACTTC. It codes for CASSLLTSGSYEQYF.

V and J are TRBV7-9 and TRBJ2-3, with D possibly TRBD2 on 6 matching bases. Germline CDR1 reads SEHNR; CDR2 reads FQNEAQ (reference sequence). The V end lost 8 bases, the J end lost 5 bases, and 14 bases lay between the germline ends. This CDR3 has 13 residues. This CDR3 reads CASGPRGIDTQYF. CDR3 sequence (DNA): TGTGCCAGCGGCCCCCGGGGGATAGATACGCAGTATTTT.

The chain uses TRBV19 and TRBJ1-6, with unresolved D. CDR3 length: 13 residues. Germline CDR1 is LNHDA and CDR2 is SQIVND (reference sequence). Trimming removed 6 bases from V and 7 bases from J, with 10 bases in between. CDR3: CASSEGLNSPLHF. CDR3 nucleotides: TGTGCCAGTAGCGAGGGATTAAATTCACCCCTCCACTTT.

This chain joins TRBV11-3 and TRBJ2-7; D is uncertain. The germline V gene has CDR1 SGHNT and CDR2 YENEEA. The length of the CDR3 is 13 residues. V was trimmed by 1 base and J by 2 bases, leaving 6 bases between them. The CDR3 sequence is CASSLGEAYEQYF. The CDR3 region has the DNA TGTGCCAGCAGCTTAGGAGAGGCCTACGAGCAGTACTTC.

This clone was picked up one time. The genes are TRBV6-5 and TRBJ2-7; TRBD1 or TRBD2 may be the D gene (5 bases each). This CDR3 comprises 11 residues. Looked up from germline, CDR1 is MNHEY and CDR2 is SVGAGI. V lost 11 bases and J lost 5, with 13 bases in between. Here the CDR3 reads CAGGRGDEQYF. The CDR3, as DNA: TGTGCCGGTGGGAGAGGGGACGAGCAGTACTTC.

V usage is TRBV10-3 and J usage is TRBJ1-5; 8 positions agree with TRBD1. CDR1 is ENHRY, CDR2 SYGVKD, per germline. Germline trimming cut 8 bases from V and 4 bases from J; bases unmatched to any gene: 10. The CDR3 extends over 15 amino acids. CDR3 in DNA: TGTGCCATCCAATCCTCACGACAGGGGAATCAGCCCCAGCATTTT. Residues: CAIQSSRQGNQPQHF.

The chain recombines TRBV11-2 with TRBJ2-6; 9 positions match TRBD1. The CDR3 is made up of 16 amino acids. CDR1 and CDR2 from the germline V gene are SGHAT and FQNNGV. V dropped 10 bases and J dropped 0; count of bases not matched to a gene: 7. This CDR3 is CAIRDRANSGANVLTF. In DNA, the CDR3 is TGTGCCATCCGGGACAGGGCTAACTCTGGGGCCAACGTCCTGACTTTC.

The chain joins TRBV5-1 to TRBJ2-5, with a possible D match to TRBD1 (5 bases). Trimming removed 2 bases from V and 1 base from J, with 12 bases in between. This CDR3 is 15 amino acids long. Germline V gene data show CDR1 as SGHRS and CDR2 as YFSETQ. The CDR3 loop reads CASSLDPDSQETQYF. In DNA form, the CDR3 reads TGCGCCAGCAGCTTAGACCCTGACAGCCAAGAGACCCAGTACTTC.

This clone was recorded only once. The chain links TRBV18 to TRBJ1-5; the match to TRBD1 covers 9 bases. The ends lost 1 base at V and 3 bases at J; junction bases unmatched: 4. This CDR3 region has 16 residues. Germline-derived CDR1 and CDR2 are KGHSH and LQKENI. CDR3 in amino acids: CASSPQTGGDNQPQHF. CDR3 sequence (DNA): TGTGCCAGCTCACCACAAACAGGGGGCGACAATCAGCCCCAGCATTTT.

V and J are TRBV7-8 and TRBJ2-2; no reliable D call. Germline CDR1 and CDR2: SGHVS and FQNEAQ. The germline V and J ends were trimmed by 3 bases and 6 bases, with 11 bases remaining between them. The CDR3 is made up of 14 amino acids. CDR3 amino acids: CASSLGISPGELFF. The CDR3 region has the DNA TGTGCCAGCAGCTTGGGGATTTCCCCCGGGGAGCTGTTTTTT.

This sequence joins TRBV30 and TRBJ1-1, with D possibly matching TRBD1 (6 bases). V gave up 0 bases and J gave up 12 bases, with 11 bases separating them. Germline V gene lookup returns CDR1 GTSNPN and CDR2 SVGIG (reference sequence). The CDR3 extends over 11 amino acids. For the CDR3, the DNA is TGTGCCTGGAGTGTAGGGGGAACGTCTTTCTTT. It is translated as CAWSVGGTSFF.

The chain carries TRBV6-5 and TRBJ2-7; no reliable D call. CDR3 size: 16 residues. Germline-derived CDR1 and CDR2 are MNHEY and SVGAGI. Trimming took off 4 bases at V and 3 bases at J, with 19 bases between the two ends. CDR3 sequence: CASSFPRRQPDYEQYF. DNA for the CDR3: TGTGCCAGCAGTTTTCCCCGGCGGCAGCCGGACTACGAGCAGTACTTC.

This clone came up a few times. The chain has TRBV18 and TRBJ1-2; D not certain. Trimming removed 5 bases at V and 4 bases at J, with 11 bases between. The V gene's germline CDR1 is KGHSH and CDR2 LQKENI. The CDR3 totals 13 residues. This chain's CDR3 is CASSTTKSYGYTF. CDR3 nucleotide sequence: TGTGCCAGCTCAACGACAAAATCCTATGGCTACACCTTC.

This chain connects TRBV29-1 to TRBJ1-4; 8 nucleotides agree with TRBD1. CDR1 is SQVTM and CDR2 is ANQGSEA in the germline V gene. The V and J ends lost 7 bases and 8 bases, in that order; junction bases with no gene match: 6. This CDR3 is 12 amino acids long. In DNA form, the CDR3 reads TGCAGCGGTGGACAGGGAGGAGAAAAACTGTTTTTT. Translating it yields CSGGQGGEKLFF.

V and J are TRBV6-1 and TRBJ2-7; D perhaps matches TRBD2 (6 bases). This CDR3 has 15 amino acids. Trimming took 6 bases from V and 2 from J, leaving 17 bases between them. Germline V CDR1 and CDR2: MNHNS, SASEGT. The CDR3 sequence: CASRAQPGLTYEQYV. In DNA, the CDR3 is TGTGCCAGCAGAGCGCAACCGGGACTCACCTACGAGCAGTACGTC.

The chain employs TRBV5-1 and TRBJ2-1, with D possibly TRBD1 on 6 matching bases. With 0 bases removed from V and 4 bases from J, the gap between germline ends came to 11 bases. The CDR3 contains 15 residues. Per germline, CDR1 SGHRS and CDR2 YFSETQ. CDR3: CASSLAQGIYNEQFF. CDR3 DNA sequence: TGCGCCAGCAGCTTGGCGCAGGGGATATACAATGAGCAGTTCTTC. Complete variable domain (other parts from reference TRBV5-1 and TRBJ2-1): KAGVTQTPRYLIKTRGQQVTLSCSPISGHRSVSWYQQTPGQGLQFLFEYFSETQRNKGNFPGRFSGRQFSNSRSEMNVSTLELGDSALYLCASSLAQGIYNEQFFGPGTRLTVL.

In DNA, the CDR3 is TGTGCCAGCAGCCCATTAGCGGGGGGCCGTACAGATACGCAGTATTTT. It translates to CASSPLAGGRTDTQYF. The rearrangement uses TRBV7-2 and TRBJ2-3; 10 nucleotides line up with TRBD2. Germline-derived CDR1 and CDR2 are SGHTA and FQGNSA. This CDR3 is built from 16 residues. V shed 5 bases and J 3 bases; nucleotides not matched to a gene: 8.

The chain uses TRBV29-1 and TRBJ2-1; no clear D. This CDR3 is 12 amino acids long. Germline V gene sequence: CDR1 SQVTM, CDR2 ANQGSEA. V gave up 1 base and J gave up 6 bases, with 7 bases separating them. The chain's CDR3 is CSVEATANEQFF. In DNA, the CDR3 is TGCAGCGTTGAAGCTACTGCCAATGAGCAGTTCTTC.

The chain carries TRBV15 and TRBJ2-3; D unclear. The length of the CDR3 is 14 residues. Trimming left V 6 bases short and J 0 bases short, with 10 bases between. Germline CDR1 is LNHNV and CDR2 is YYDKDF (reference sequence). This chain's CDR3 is CATRVELSTDTQYF. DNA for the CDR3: TGTGCCACCAGGGTCGAGCTGAGCACAGATACGCAGTATTTT.

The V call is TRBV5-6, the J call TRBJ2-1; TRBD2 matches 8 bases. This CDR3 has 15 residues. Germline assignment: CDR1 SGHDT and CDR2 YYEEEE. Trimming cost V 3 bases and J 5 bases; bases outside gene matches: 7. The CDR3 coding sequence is TGTGCCAGCAGCTCCTGGAGCGGGGGAGACAATGAGCAGTTCTTC. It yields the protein CASSSWSGGDNEQFF.

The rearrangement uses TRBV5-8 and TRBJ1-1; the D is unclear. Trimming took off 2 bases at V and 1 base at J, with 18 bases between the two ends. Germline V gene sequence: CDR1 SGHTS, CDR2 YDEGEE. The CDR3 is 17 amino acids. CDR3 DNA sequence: TGTGCCAGCAGCTTTGCCGAGGGCGCGGGTTGGAACACTGAAGCTTTCTTT. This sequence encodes CASSFAEGAGWNTEAFF.

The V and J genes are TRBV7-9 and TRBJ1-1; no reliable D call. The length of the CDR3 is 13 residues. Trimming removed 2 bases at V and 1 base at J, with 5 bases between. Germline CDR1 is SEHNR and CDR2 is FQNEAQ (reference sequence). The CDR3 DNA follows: TGTGCCAGCAGCTTACAAGAGAACACTGAAGCTTTCTTT. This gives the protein CASSLQENTEAFF.

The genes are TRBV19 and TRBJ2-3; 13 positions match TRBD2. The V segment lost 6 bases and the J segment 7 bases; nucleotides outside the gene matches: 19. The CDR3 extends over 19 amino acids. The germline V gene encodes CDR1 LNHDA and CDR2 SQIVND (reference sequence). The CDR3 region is CASSRQPGLAGVGINTQYF. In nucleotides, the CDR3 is TGTGCCAGTAGCCGACAGCCCGGACTAGCGGGAGTGGGGATTAATACGCAGTATTTT.

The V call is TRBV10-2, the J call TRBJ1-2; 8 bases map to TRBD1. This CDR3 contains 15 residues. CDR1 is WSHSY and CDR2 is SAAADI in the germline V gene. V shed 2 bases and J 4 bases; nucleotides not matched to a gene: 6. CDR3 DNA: TGCGCCAGCAGTGAGACTGGACAGGGAGGCTATGGCTACACCTTC. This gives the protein CASSETGQGGYGYTF.

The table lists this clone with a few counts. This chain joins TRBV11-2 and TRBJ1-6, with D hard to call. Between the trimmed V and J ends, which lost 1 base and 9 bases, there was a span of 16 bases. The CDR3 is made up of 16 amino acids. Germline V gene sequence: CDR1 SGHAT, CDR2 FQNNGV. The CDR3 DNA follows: TGTGCCAGCAGCTTAGGAACTCGGCCCTCGGGTTCACCCCTCCACTTT. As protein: CASSLGTRPSGSPLHF.